These 32 T cell receptor beta chains came from one sample sequenced in a study of neurological immune-mediated disorders. TCRdb passed the 5' RACE reads through MiXCR, listing each CDR3 protein once. This sample carries over 45,000 distinct CDR3 sequences, roughly 3.2% of them seen once, and the ten largest clones take about 14%. Material: PBMCs. These TCRs come from a woman aged 50 to 60 with multiple sclerosis.

This clonotype was seen a handful of times. A read error may be the cause here, since a much bigger clone is one base away. Lacking the conserved final phenylalanine or tryptophan, this CDR3 likely reflects a read error. This sequence joins TRBV25-1 and TRBJ1-6; 7 nucleotides align to TRBD1. This CDR3 contains 15 residues. V was clipped by 2 bases and J by 8 bases; unmatched bases: 6. From germline, CDR1 is MGHDK and CDR2 SYGVNS. The CDR3 coding sequence is TGTGCCAGCAGTGAAACCGGGACAGCCTATTCACCCCTCCACTGT. Translation gives CASSETGTAYSPLHC.

This clonotype was detected many times. The CDR3 DNA reads as TGTGCCAGCAGACAGGGGGCTGGAAACACCATATATTTT. Amino acid sequence: CASRQGAGNTIYF. The chain carries TRBV7-6 and TRBJ1-3; TRBD1 matches 8 bases. The germline gives CDR1 SGHVS, CDR2 FNYEAQ. The V and J ends lost 6 bases and 2 bases, in that order; junction bases with no gene match: 0. The CDR3 sequence is 13 residues long.

This clonotype was detected many times. V is TRBV5-1 and J is TRBJ1-4, with TRBD1 identical over 9 bases. With V trimmed by 2 bases and J by 8 bases, 7 bases remained unmatched. The length of the CDR3 is 15 residues. Germline assignment: CDR1 SGHRS and CDR2 YFSETQ. The CDR3, as DNA: TGCGCCAGCAGCTTAAACAGGGGGCTGGAGGAAAAACTGTTTTTT. Its translation is CASSLNRGLEEKLFF.

This clonotype was recorded at least ten times. The chain's CDR3 is CASSFGTSLTGELFF. The DNA of the CDR3 is TGCGCCAGCAGCTTCGGGACTAGCCTAACCGGGGAGCTGTTTTTT. The genes are TRBV5-1 and TRBJ2-2, with 9 positions matching TRBD2. V dropped 2 bases and J dropped 5; count of bases not matched to a gene: 4. The CDR3 runs to 15 residues. Germline-derived CDR1 and CDR2 are SGHRS and YFSETQ.

There are many counts of this clonotype. V gene TRBV15 combines with J gene TRBJ1-2, with 7 bases that match TRBD1. The junction had 8 bases not matched to a gene; V was cut back by 1 base and J by 6 bases. Germline lookup yields CDR1 LNHNV and CDR2 YYDKDF (reference sequence). CDR3 size: 15 residues. CDR3 protein: CATSRVEDRVHGYTF. For the CDR3, the DNA is TGTGCCACCAGCAGAGTGGAAGACAGGGTCCATGGCTACACCTTC.

This clonotype has a count of ten or more. The V and J genes are TRBV5-1 and TRBJ1-5; D may be TRBD1 (6 bases). The germline V gene encodes CDR1 SGHRS and CDR2 YFSETQ. This CDR3 region has 14 residues. Trimming left V 4 bases short and J 4 bases short, with 12 bases between. In DNA, the CDR3 is TGCGCCAGCAGCCCGGACAGAGGGAATCAGCCCCAGCATTTT. Translated: CASSPDRGNQPQHF.

This clonotype was seen repeatedly, ten times or more. V and J are TRBV7-9 and TRBJ2-7; 12 bases map to TRBD1. The CDR3 contains 14 residues. Germline V gene sequence: CDR1 SEHNR, CDR2 FQNEAQ (reference sequence). V shed 5 bases and J 7 bases; nucleotides not matched to a gene: 6. DNA for the CDR3: TGTGCCAGCAGCCTCGGGACAGGGGGCGGAGAGCAGTACTTC. This encodes CASSLGTGGGEQYF.

This chain joins TRBV12-3 or TRBV12-4 and TRBJ2-7, with TRBD2 matching 7 bases. J lost 6 bases, V lost 6 bases, and 14 bases had no gene match. This CDR3 has 15 residues. This CDR3 reads CASRKREVSGGEQYF. As DNA, the CDR3 is TGTGCCAGCAGGAAGCGGGAAGTATCAGGAGGCGAGCAGTACTTC.

This clonotype was seen ten or more times. The rearrangement uses TRBV20-1 and TRBJ2-5, with D perhaps TRBD2 (6 bases). With 3 bases removed from V and 4 bases from J, the gap between germline ends came to 15 bases. The germline CDR1 and CDR2 sequences are DFQATT and SNEGSKA (reference sequence). CDR3 size: 14 residues. This CDR3 is CSARFGGRAETQYF. CDR3 in DNA: TGCAGTGCTAGGTTCGGGGGACGTGCAGAGACCCAGTACTTC.

Ten or more counts support this clonotype. V is TRBV20-1 and J is TRBJ2-4; 9 bases are shared with TRBD1. This CDR3 is 18 amino acids long. Trimming at V came to 1 base and at J to 0 bases, leaving 10 bases not matched to a gene. The germline V gene has CDR1 DFQATT and CDR2 SNEGSKA (reference sequence). CDR3 region: CSARAPPGDRVAKNIQYF. The CDR3 DNA is TGCAGTGCTAGAGCCCCTCCCGGGGACAGGGTAGCCAAAAACATTCAGTACTTC.

The genes are TRBV11-2 and TRBJ2-5; 10 nucleotides match TRBD1. Germline V gene lookup returns CDR1 SGHAT and CDR2 FQNNGV. CDR3 length equals 15 residues. Trimming cost V 5 bases and J 14 bases; bases outside gene matches: 17. CDR3 sequence (DNA): TGTGCCAGCAGCCCCGGGACAGGGGTCGGAGAGAACCATTACTTC. Its translation is CASSPGTGVGENHYF. Full variable domain (missing parts from reference TRBV11-2 and TRBJ2-5): EAGVAQSPRYKIIEKRQSVAFWCNPISGHATLYWYQQILGQGPKLLIQFQNNGVVDDSQLPKDRFSAERLKGVDSTLKIQPAKLEDSAVYLCASSPGTGVGENHYFGPGTRLLVL.

This clonotype was seen repeatedly, ten times or more. The rearrangement uses TRBV5-5 and TRBJ1-5; D is uncertain. The CDR3 extends over 16 amino acids. Germline loops: CDR1 SGHKS, CDR2 YYEKEE (reference sequence). Trimming removed 0 bases at V and 1 base at J, with 11 bases between. CDR3 amino acids: CASSLGGSESNQPQHF. The CDR3, as DNA: TGTGCCAGCAGCTTGGGAGGGTCCGAGAGCAATCAGCCCCAGCATTTT.

This clonotype was counted many times. The chain joins TRBV27 to TRBJ1-1; D call uncertain. The ends were cut back, 0 bases at V and 1 base at J, with 6 bases in the middle. The CDR3 has 14 amino acids. Germline lookup yields CDR1 MNHEY and CDR2 SMNVEV (reference sequence). CDR3 loop: CASSLSAGNTEAFF. CDR3 nucleotide sequence: TGTGCCAGCAGTTTATCGGCCGGGAACACTGAAGCTTTCTTT.

This clonotype has just a few counts. This could be a read error, since a much larger clone is one nucleotide away. This rearrangement joins TRBV7-2 to TRBJ2-7, with 9 nucleotides matching TRBD1. The junction had 10 bases not matched to a gene; V was cut back by 6 bases and J by 4 bases. The CDR3 sequence is 15 residues long. CDR1 is SGHTA, CDR2 FQGNSA, per germline. The DNA for the CDR3 is TGTGCCAGCAGTCAAACAGGGGGCGCCCCGTACGAGCAGTACTTC. Protein sequence: CASSQTGGAPYEQYF.

This clonotype was seen ten or more times. The rearrangement joins TRBV10-3 to TRBJ1-1; perhaps TRBD1 as D (6 bases). The CDR3 extends over 15 amino acids. Germline lookup yields CDR1 ENHRY and CDR2 SYGVKD. Trimming removed 3 bases at V and 1 base at J, with 12 bases between. For the CDR3, the DNA is TGTGCCATCAGTGACAGGGGAGTAGCGAACACTGAAGCTTTCTTT. This gives the protein CAISDRGVANTEAFF.

This clonotype was counted many times. This chain uses TRBV11-1 with TRBJ2-2, with D possibly being TRBD1 or TRBD2 (5 bases each). V was clipped by 1 base and J by 5 bases, with 14 bases between them. The CDR3 is made up of 16 amino acids. Germline lookup yields CDR1 SGHAT and CDR2 FQDESV (reference sequence). CDR3 amino acids: CASSLGWGSGTGELFF. DNA of the CDR3: TGTGCCAGCAGCTTAGGGTGGGGGAGCGGAACCGGGGAGCTGTTTTTT. The whole variable domain, remainder taken from reference TRBV11-1 and TRBJ2-2, is EAEVAQSPRYKITEKSQAVAFWCDPISGHATLYWYRQILGQGPELLVQFQDESVVDDSQLPKDRFSAERLKGVDSTLKIQPAELGDSAMYLCASSLGWGSGTGELFFGEGSRLTVL.

This clonotype has a count of ten or more. This sequence joins TRBV20-1 and TRBJ2-5; D is ambiguous. The ends were cut back, 5 bases at V and 9 bases at J, with 13 bases in the middle. Germline loops: CDR1 DFQATT, CDR2 SNEGSKA (reference sequence). The CDR3 is 11 residues long. This chain's CDR3 is CSAFRLTAQYF. The CDR3 region has the DNA TGCAGTGCTTTTAGGTTGACGGCCCAGTACTTC.

By sample fraction, this clonotype is medium-sized (0.01 to 0.1%). The chain employs TRBV20-1 and TRBJ2-7; 9 bases agree with TRBD2. CDR1 DFQATT and CDR2 SNEGSKA come from the germline V gene (reference sequence). The CDR3 runs 13 residues. With 4 bases clipped from V and 1 base from J, the junction kept 2 bases outside the gene matches. The CDR3 reads CSATSGESYEQYV. Written as DNA, the CDR3 is TGCAGTGCTACTAGCGGGGAATCCTACGAGCAGTACGTC.

This clonotype was detected ten times or more. The V gene is TRBV5-1, the J gene TRBJ2-6; no reliable D call. From germline, CDR1 is SGHRS and CDR2 YFSETQ. Trimming took 0 bases from V and 3 from J, leaving 4 bases between them. The CDR3 totals 14 residues. CDR3 nucleotides: TGCGCCAGCAGCTTGGAAGGTGGGGCCAACGTCCTGACTTTC. Amino acids: CASSLEGGANVLTF.

Many counts were recorded for this clonotype. V and J are TRBV5-1 and TRBJ2-5; a possible D gene is TRBD2 (6 bases). Trimming took 3 bases from V and 7 from J, leaving 16 bases between them. The CDR3 covers 14 residues. Germline CDR1 reads SGHRS; CDR2 reads YFSETQ. The CDR3 region is CASSSRLGSRTQYF. DNA for the CDR3: TGCGCCAGCAGCTCACGACTCGGGAGTAGGACCCAGTACTTC. Using reference TRBV5-1 and TRBJ2-5 for the parts outside the CDR3, the full variable domain is KAGVTQTPRYLIKTRGQQVTLSCSPISGHRSVSWYQQTPGQGLQFLFEYFSETQRNKGNFPGRFSGRQFSNSRSEMNVSTLELGDSALYLCASSSRLGSRTQYFGPGTRLLVL.

In its sample, this clonotype was seen many times. CDR3 DNA sequence: TGTGCCATCAGTGAACACGACAGGGAGAATCAGCCCCAGCATTTT. Its translation is CAISEHDRENQPQHF. The chain has TRBV10-3 and TRBJ1-5; TRBD1 matches at 7 bases. The ends lost 3 bases at V and 4 bases at J; junction bases unmatched: 6. CDR1 ENHRY and CDR2 SYGVKD come from the germline V gene. There are 15 residues in the CDR3.

This clonotype was picked up a small number of times. A single base separates this from a much larger clone, so it may be a read error. The chain uses TRBV7-2 and TRBJ2-2; D is uncertain. CDR1 and CDR2 from the germline V gene are SGHTA and FQGNSA. CDR3 length equals 11 residues. The CDR3 spells CDSSLIGELFF. The CDR3 coding sequence is TGTGACAGCAGCTTAATCGGGGAGCTGTTTTTT. Together with reference TRBV7-2 and TRBJ2-2, the CDR3 gives the full variable domain: GAGVSQSPSNKVTEKGKDVELRCDPISGHTALYWYRQSLGQGLEFLIYFQGNSAPDKSGLPSDRFSAERTGGSVSTLTIQRTQQEDSAVYLCDSSLIGELFFGEGSRLTVL.

This clonotype occurred many times. CDR3 DNA sequence: TGCGCCAGCAGCTTTGGGGACGGATGGTCCTACAATGAGCAGTTCTTC. This gives the protein CASSFGDGWSYNEQFF. The chain joins TRBV5-1 to TRBJ2-1; the D gene could be TRBD1 or TRBD2 (5 bases each). This CDR3 region has 16 residues. Trimming cost V 2 bases and J 1 base, with 13 bases left between them. Germline CDR1 reads SGHRS; CDR2 reads YFSETQ.

In this sample, this clonotype turned up many times. V usage is TRBV5-6 and J usage is TRBJ1-2; 11 nucleotides line up with TRBD1. Germline assignment: CDR1 SGHDT and CDR2 YYEEEE. Trimming cost V 4 bases and J 2 bases; bases outside gene matches: 4. The CDR3 sequence is 15 residues long. The CDR3 sequence: CASSEGQGANYGYTF. As DNA, the CDR3 is TGTGCCAGCAGCGAAGGACAGGGGGCGAACTATGGCTACACCTTC.

This clonotype was found a few times. A much larger clone lies a single base off, so this may be a read error. The chain has TRBV5-1 and TRBJ1-1; 7 nucleotides align to TRBD1. The V segment lost 4 bases and the J segment 1 base; nucleotides outside the gene matches: 4. Per the germline V gene, CDR1 is SGHRS and CDR2 is YFSETQ. This CDR3 contains 14 residues. The CDR3 is CASSPDRQNTEAFF. The CDR3 DNA sequence: TGCGCCAGCAGCCCGGACAGGCAGAACACTGAAGCTTTCTTT.

The table lists this clonotype with many counts. This chain uses TRBV5-1 with TRBJ2-2; TRBD2 might be the D (6 bases). The CDR3 contains 14 residues. In germline, CDR1 is SGHRS, CDR2 YFSETQ. The V end lost 4 bases, the J end lost 5 bases, and 12 bases lay between the germline ends. The CDR3 sequence is CASSRGLSTGELFF. The DNA for the CDR3 is TGCGCCAGCAGCCGGGGACTTTCAACCGGGGAGCTGTTTTTT.

This clonotype was seen repeatedly, ten times or more. The chain has TRBV13 and TRBJ2-7; the D gene is possibly TRBD2 (5 bases). Germline CDR1 is PRHDT and CDR2 is FYEKMQ (reference sequence). The CDR3 has 13 residues. Deletions cut 2 bases from V and 2 bases from J, with 7 bases between. CDR3 in amino acids: CASSLTGTYEQYF. The CDR3 DNA reads TGTGCCAGCAGCTTAACGGGGACCTACGAGCAGTACTTC.

This clonotype turned up a few times. A read error is possible here, since a much larger clone lies one base away. The gene calls are TRBV20-1 and TRBJ2-1, with D unclear. Germline values: CDR1 DFQATT, CDR2 SNEGSKA (reference sequence). V was clipped by 6 bases and J by 3 bases, with 6 bases between them. The CDR3 totals 11 residues. The CDR3 bases are TGCAGTGCCAAAGACTACAATGAGCAGTTCTTC. Its translation: CSAKDYNEQFF.

This clonotype was recorded many times. The V call is TRBV5-6, the J call TRBJ2-7; TRBD1 or TRBD2 may be the D gene (5 bases each). V dropped 4 bases and J dropped 2 bases, with 16 bases sitting between them. CDR1 and CDR2 from the germline V gene are SGHDT and YYEEEE. This CDR3 region has 15 residues. The DNA for the CDR3 is TGTGCCAGCAGCCGAGGGACCGATACGCCCTACGAGCAGTACGTC. It is translated as CASSRGTDTPYEQYV.

There are many counts of this clonotype. This sequence joins TRBV9 and TRBJ2-1; D is ambiguous. V lost 4 bases and J lost 3, with 11 bases in between. Germline V lookup: CDR1 SGDLS, CDR2 YYNGEE. This CDR3 is 14 amino acids long. The CDR3 loop reads CASSPSGNYNEQFF. The DNA for the CDR3 is TGTGCCAGCAGCCCAAGTGGGAACTACAATGAGCAGTTCTTC.

This clonotype was seen ten or more times. The rearrangement uses TRBV27 and TRBJ2-2, with 7 bases that match TRBD2. CDR1 is MNHEY, CDR2 SMNVEV, per germline (reference sequence). CDR3 length: 16 amino acids. V trimming: 1 base; J trimming: 1 base; junction bases outside the gene matches: 3. CDR3 in amino acids: CASSLFGRLNTGELFF. The CDR3 DNA sequence: TGTGCCAGCAGTTTATTCGGGAGGCTGAACACCGGGGAGCTGTTTTTT.

The sample holds many counts of this clonotype. The chain couples TRBV6-5 to TRBJ1-6, with D uncertain. CDR3 length: 14 amino acids. Trimming stripped 6 bases from V and 5 bases from J, with 11 bases between. Looked up from germline, CDR1 is MNHEY and CDR2 is SVGAGI. The CDR3: CASSSAGNNSPLHF. The CDR3 DNA follows: TGTGCCAGCAGCTCGGCCGGGAATAATTCACCCCTCCACTTT.